This T cell receptor beta chain emerged from a study of shared clonotypes between healthy human individuals. The naive CD8 subset, CD45RO-negative cells positively selected for CCR7, excluded terminally differentiated effector memory CD45RA+ cells. Some clones are missing from TCRdb's copy, which holds only in-frame ones; the method was immunoSEQ multiplex PCR. The sample consists of around 2,000,000 clones, about 94% of them appearing once. Sequencing was done on a sample of naive CD8+ T cells sorted from blood. The source is a young man in good health.

The CDR3 region is CASSHTEGRGAFF. DNA for the CDR3: TGCGCCAGCAGCCATACAGAGGGACGTGGAGCTTTCTTT. The chain employs TRBV4-3 and TRBJ1-1, with D possibly matching TRBD1 (5 bases). CDR3 size: 13 residues. V lost 3 bases and J lost 10, with 15 bases in between. The germline V gene encodes CDR1 LGHNA and CDR2 YSLEER.